This T cell receptor beta chain is from a study of tumor and adjacent non-tumor tissue in lung cancer. Study summary: The cohort had under 15 adenocarcinoma, a couple of squamous cell and 1 small cell patients.

This CDR3 spans 14 amino acids. Germline V gene lookup returns CDR1 SGHAT and CDR2 FQDESV (reference sequence). Trimming stripped 0 bases from V and 11 bases from J, with 15 bases between. Study results and caveats: Normal lung showed higher cumulative top 100 clone frequency than tumor.

Concerning this clonotype: The antigen is unknown.

No cell sorting was done before RNA was extracted from the tissue. More than 3 cm separated this lung sample from the edge of the tumor. A modified ARM-PCR protocol with three rounds of nested PCR amplified TCRbeta. Using its own MiXCR run on the multiplex PCR reads, TCRdb lists one record per CDR3 protein. The sample yields around 75,000 distinct CDR3 sequences, 65% to 75% seen once. Material: distant non-tumor lung tissue. This receptor was identified in a woman in her 50s with non-small cell lung cancer. This chain links TRBV11-1 with TRBJ2-3; TRBD1 might be the D (5 bases). The CDR3 protein is CASSLATGTDGQYF. CDR3 in DNA: TGTGCCAGCAGCTTAGCTACAGGCACAGATGGGCAGTATTTT.